Listed below are T cell receptor beta chains from one sample, sequenced in a study of blood T cell repertoires in COVID-19. Assay: immunoSEQ multiplex PCR; the TCRdb copy retains only in-frame clones and omits some. The sample yields some 350,000 clones, 85% to 90% seen once. The sequenced sample was peripheral blood. Receptors were obtained from a human donor in a cohort sampled during active COVID-19. Both conserved end residues are trimmed from each CDR3. A D gene is named only where the DNA matches it firmly.

ASTRSIWETTQY TRBV6-5 NA TRBJ2-3
ASSVGTSPSTDTQY TRBV9 TRBD2 TRBJ2-3
AISEKGARTGELF TRBV10-3 TRBD1 TRBJ2-2
ASSTQGANYGYT TRBV19 TRBD1 TRBJ1-2
ASSPGLDNEQF TRBV18 NA TRBJ2-1
ASSQVRRNTSGRAKAGELF TRBV4-1 TRBD2 TRBJ2-2
ASSRTGVNTEAF TRBV6-5 TRBD1 TRBJ1-1
ASSLSTGRAF TRBV5-4 NA TRBJ1-1
ASSYDGQGMNTEAF TRBV6-2/TRBV6-3 TRBD1 TRBJ1-1
SVVTGQNTEAF TRBV29-1 NA TRBJ1-1
ASSQTGKNTEAF TRBV4-1 NA TRBJ1-1
ASSQDAIAAPDTQY TRBV3-1/TRBV3-2 NA TRBJ2-3
ASSYNNYATGELF TRBV6-5 NA TRBJ2-2
AISRTSGSRDEQF TRBV10-3 TRBD2 TRBJ2-1
ASSQTTASGNTIY TRBV7-9 NA TRBJ1-3
ASSYTSGGDNEQF TRBV6-5 TRBD2 TRBJ2-1
ASSQLASYEQY TRBV3-1/TRBV3-2 NA TRBJ2-7
ASRWSGGNNEQF TRBV2 TRBD2 TRBJ2-1
ASSSRTGGKY TRBV6-6 TRBD1 TRBJ2-7
ASSLVGRQDTQY TRBV11-2 NA TRBJ2-3
ATSGDSETDTQY TRBV15 TRBD1 TRBJ2-3
ASSLAGGRGNIQY TRBV5-1 NA TRBJ2-4
AISGTGITREQY TRBV10-3 TRBD1 TRBJ2-7
ATRERAGGNTIY TRBV24-1 NA TRBJ1-3
ASSWDLLSYEQY TRBV11-2 NA TRBJ2-7
ASSTSDRAYGYT TRBV9 TRBD1 TRBJ1-2
ASSHLTSGQETQY TRBV6-5 TRBD2 TRBJ2-5
ASSLPGGTGELF TRBV7-3 NA TRBJ2-2
ASSLLGGGTEAF TRBV4-2 NA TRBJ1-1
ATLDRGGEKLF TRBV27 TRBD1 TRBJ1-4
ASRPFGGGGTEAF TRBV19 NA TRBJ1-1
ASSIVPGTNEKLF TRBV19 NA TRBJ1-4
ASSLGGLAGDTQY TRBV7-2 TRBD2 TRBJ2-3
ASSRTVTYEQY TRBV28 NA TRBJ2-7
ASSLFGTGGSNYGYT TRBV5-6 TRBD1 TRBJ1-2
ASSLQWAGGFGNQPQH TRBV4-1 NA TRBJ1-5
ASSLTLAGGREQF TRBV5-1 TRBD2 TRBJ2-1
ASSIRTGIDSPLH TRBV19 TRBD1 TRBJ1-6
ASSAGVISGNTIY TRBV2 NA TRBJ1-3
ASSIRTENNYGYT TRBV18 NA TRBJ1-2
ASSEDGEGTDTQY TRBV19 NA TRBJ2-3
ASSSGTGVINEQF TRBV7-3 TRBD1 TRBJ2-1
ASSVEPSGFREQF TRBV9 TRBD2 TRBJ2-1
ASSFFSREQY TRBV12-3/TRBV12-4 NA TRBJ2-7
ASGGLQETQY TRBV9 NA TRBJ2-5
ASSLGHYGYT TRBV28 NA TRBJ1-2
ASSLNGQSDSLLH TRBV7-3 NA TRBJ1-6
ASSSGRTYEQY TRBV19 NA TRBJ2-7
ASSLAPGQWDTEAF TRBV7-9 TRBD1 TRBJ1-1
ASSPGTSDEQY TRBV5-1 TRBD2 TRBJ2-7
ASSLVSNEQF TRBV11-2 NA TRBJ2-1
ASSRTGYCQPQH TRBV10-1 TRBD1 TRBJ1-5
ASKGVAGHHTGELF TRBV27 NA TRBJ2-2
ASSFGGGNTGELF TRBV11-2 NA TRBJ2-2